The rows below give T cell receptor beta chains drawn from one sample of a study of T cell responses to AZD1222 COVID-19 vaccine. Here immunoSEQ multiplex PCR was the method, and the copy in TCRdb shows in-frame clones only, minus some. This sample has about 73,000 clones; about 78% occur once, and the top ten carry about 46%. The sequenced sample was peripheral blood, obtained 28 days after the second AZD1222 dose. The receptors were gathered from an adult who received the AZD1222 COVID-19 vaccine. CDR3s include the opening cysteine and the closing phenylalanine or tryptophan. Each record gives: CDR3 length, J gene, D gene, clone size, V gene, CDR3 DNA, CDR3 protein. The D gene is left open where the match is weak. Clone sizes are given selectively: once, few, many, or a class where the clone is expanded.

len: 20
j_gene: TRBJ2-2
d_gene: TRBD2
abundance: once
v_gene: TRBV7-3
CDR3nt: TGTGCCAGCAGCTACCGGCGGATGACTAGCGGGAGAACGAACACCGGGGAGCTGTTTTTT
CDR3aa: CASSYRRMTSGRTNTGELFF

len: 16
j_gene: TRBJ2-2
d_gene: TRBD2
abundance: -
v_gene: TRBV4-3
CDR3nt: TGCGCCAGCAGCCCAGGACAGGCGGGAGGGCCCGGGGAGCTGTTTTTT
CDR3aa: CASSPGQAGGPGELFF

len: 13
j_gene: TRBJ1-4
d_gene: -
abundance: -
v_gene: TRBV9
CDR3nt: TGTGCCAGCAGCGCCGGACTCTGGGAAAAACTGTTTTTT
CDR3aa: CASSAGLWEKLFF

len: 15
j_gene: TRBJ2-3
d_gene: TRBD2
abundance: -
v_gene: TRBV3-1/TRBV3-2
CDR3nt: TGTGCCAGCAGCCTTACTAGCGGGAGAGGAGATACGCAGTATTTT
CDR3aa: CASSLTSGRGDTQYF

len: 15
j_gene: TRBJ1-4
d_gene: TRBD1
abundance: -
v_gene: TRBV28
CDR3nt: TGTGCCAGCAGTACAGACAGGGGTCCACATGAAAAACTGTTTTTT
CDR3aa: CASSTDRGPHEKLFF

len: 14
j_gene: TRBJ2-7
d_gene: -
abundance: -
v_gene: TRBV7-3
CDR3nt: TGTGCCAGCAGCTTAAATCCAGGGATCAACGAGCAGTACTTC
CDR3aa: CASSLNPGINEQYF

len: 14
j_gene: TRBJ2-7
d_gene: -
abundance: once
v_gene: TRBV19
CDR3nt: TGTGCCAGTAGTACGACAGGAGCCTCCTACGAGCAGTACTTC
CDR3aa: CASSTTGASYEQYF

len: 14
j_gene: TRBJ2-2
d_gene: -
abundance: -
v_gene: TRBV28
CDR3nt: TGTGCCAGCAGGGAACCTCAGGGGAGCCAGGAGCTGTTTTTT
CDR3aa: CASREPQGSQELFF

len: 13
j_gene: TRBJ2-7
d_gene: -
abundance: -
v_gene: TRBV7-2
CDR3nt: TGTGCCAGCAGCTTAGGTCCGGAGTACGAGCAGTACTTC
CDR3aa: CASSLGPEYEQYF

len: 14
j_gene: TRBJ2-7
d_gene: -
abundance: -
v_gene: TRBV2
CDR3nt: TGTGCCAGCAGTGAACTCGGGGGCCAGGGGGAGCAGTACTTC
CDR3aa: CASSELGGQGEQYF

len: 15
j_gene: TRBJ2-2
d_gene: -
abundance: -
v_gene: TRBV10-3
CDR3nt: TGTGCCACCCGACAGGGGCGGGAGTACACCGGGGAGCTGTTTTTT
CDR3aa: CATRQGREYTGELFF

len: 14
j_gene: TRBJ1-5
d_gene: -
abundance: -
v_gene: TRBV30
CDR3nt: TGTGCCTGGAGTGTACGGAGTAGGCATCAGCCCCAGCATTTT
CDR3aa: CAWSVRSRHQPQHF

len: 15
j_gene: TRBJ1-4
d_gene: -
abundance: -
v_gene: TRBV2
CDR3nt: TGTGCCAGCAGTGAAGTGGGGGGAAGAGGTTCGTCAATGTTTTTT
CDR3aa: CASSEVGGRGSSMFF

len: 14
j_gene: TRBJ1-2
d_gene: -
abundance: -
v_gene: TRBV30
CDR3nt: TGTGCCTGGACTACCCCGGGCGGATTCTATGGCTACACCTTC
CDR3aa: CAWTTPGGFYGYTF

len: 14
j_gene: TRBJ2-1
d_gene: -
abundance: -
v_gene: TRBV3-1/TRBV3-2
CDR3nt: TGTGCCAGCAGCCACTGGGTGCTGGACAATGAGCAGTTCTTC
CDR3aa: CASSHWVLDNEQFF

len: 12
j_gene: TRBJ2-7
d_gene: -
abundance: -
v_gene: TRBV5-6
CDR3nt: TGTGCCAGCAGCCCGGGAAGGGGGGAGCAGTACTTC
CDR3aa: CASSPGRGEQYF

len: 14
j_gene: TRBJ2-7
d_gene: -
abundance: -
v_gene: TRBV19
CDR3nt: TGTGCCAGTAGTCGTGGGGGGAGCTCCTACGAGCAGTACTTC
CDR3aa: CASSRGGSSYEQYF

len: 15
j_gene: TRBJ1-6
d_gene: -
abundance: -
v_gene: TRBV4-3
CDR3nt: TGCGCCAGCAGCCCCGAGGGAGGGTACGGTTCACCCCTCCACTTT
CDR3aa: CASSPEGGYGSPLHF

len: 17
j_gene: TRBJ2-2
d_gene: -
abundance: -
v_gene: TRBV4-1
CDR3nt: TGCGCCAGCAGCCCGAAACTTTCAACGTCGAACACCGGGGAGCTGTTTTTT
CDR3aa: CASSPKLSTSNTGELFF

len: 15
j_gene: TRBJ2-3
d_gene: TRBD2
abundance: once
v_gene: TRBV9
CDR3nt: TGTGCCAGCAGTTTTAGCGGGAGGGCGGAAGATACGCAGTATTTT
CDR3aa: CASSFSGRAEDTQYF

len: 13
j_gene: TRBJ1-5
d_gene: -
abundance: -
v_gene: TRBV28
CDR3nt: TGTGCCAGCAGCCGCGGACAGTTTCAGCCCCAGCATTTT
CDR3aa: CASSRGQFQPQHF

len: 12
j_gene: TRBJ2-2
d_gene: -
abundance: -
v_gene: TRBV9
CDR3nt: TGTGCCAGCAGCGTAGATGTCGGGGAGCTGTTTTTT
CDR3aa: CASSVDVGELFF

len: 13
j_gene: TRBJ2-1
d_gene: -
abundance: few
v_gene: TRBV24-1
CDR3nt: TGTGCCACCAGCCCGGACAACTACAATGAGCAGTTCTTC
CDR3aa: CATSPDNYNEQFF

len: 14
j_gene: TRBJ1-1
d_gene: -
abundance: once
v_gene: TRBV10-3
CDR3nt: TGTGCCATCAGTGAGTCGGTAGGGAACACTGAAGCTTTCTTT
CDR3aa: CAISESVGNTEAFF

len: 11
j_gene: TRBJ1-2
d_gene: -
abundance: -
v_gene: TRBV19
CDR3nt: TGTGCCAGTAGTTCAGGGGATGGCTACACCTTC
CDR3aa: CASSSGDGYTF

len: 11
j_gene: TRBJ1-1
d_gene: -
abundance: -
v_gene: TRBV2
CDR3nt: TGTGCCAGCAAAATCGATACTGAAGCTTTCTTT
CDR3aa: CASKIDTEAFF

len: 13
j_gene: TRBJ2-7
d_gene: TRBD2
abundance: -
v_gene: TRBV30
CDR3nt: TGTGCCTGGAGACGGGGGGGGCTCAATGAGCAGTACTTC
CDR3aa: CAWRRGGLNEQYF

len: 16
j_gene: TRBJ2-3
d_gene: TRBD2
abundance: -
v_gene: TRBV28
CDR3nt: TGTGCCAGCAATTTAGGGACTAGCGGGAGCACAGATACGCAGTATTTT
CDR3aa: CASNLGTSGSTDTQYF

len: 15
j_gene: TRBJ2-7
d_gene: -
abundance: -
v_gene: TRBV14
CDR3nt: TGTGCCAGCAGCCACTACGGACTCGGCGTGGGGGAGCAGTACTTC
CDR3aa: CASSHYGLGVGEQYF

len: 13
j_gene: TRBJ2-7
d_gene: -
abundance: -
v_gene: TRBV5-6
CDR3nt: TGTGCCAGCAGCTTGTTGGGGTCTAGTGGGCAGTACTTC
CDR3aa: CASSLLGSSGQYF

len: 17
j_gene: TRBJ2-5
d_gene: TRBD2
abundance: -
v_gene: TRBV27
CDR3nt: TGTGCCAGCAGTCTAAGCAGGACTAGCGGAGCCCAAGAGACCCAGTACTTC
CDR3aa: CASSLSRTSGAQETQYF

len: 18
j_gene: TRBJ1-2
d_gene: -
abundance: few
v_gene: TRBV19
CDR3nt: TGTGCCAGCCTTGGGGTGTCGAACACCGCCGGGGTCGACTATGGCTACACCTTC
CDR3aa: CASLGVSNTAGVDYGYTF

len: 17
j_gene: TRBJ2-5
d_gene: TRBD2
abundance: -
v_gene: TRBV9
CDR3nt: TGTGCCAGCAGCGTAGATGGCGGGGGGAGCCTCGGGGAGACCCAGTACTTC
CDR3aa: CASSVDGGGSLGETQYF

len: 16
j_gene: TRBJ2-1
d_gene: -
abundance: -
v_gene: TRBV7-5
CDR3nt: TGTGCCAGAAGCTCGTACGATAGGGGGGGGAGGAATGAGCAGTTCTTC
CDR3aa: CARSSYDRGGRNEQFF

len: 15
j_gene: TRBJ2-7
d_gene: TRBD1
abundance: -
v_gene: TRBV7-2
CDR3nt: TGTGCCAGCAGCTTAACCGGGACAGGATCCTACGAGCAGTACTTC
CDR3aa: CASSLTGTGSYEQYF

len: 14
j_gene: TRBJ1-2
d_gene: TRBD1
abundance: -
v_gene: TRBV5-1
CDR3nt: TGCGCCAGCAGCGAAGCGGACAGGGGGCCTGGCTACACCTTC
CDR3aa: CASSEADRGPGYTF

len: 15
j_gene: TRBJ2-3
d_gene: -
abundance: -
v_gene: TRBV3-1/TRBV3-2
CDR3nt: TGTGCCAGCAGCCAAACTGTCAGGGCCACAGATACGCAGTATTTT
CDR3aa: CASSQTVRATDTQYF

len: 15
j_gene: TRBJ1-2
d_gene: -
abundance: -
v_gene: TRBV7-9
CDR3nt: TGTGCCAGCAGCTTAGCGCAGCCAGTAAACTATGGCTACACCTTC
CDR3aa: CASSLAQPVNYGYTF

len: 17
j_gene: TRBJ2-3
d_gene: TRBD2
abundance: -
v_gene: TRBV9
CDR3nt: TGTGCCAGCAGCGTGGGACTAGCGGGTCTCATCGTAGATACGCAGTATTTT
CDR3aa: CASSVGLAGLIVDTQYF

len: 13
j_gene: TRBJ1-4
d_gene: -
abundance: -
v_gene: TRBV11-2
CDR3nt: TGTGCCAGCAGCTTAAGGATGGGCGAAAAACTGTTTTTT
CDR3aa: CASSLRMGEKLFF

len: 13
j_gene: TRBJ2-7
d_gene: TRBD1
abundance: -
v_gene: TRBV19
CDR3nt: TGTGCCAGTCTGGGACAGGGGATGAACGAGCAGTACTTC
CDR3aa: CASLGQGMNEQYF

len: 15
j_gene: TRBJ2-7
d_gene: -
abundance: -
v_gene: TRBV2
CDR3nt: TGTGCCAGTGCCCGAATCCCCGCAGGGAGGTACGAGCAGTACTTC
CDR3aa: CASARIPAGRYEQYF

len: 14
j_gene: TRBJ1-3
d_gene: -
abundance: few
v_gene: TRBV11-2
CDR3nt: TGTGCCAGCAGCCGACAGTGGGGGGAGGACACCATATATTTT
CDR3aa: CASSRQWGEDTIYF

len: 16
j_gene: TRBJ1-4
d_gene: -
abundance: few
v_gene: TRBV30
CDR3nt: TGTGCCTGGAGTGGTACGGGGGGCAGGACTAATGAAAAACTGTTTTTT
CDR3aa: CAWSGTGGRTNEKLFF

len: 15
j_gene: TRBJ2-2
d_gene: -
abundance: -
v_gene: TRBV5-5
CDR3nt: TGTGCCAGCACCCTAGGGGCCGCGAACACCGGGGAGCTGTTTTTT
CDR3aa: CASTLGAANTGELFF

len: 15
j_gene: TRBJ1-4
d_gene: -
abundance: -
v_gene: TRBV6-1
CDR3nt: TGTGCCAGCAGTGAATACGGGGGGGCCGTTGGAAAACTGTTTTTT
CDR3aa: CASSEYGGAVGKLFF

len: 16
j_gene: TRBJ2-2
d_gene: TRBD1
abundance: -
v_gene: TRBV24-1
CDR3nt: TGTGCCACCAGTGAGACGACAGGGTCGAACACCGGGGAGCTGTTTTTT
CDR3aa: CATSETTGSNTGELFF

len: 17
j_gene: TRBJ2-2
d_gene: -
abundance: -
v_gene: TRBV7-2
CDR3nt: TGTGCCAGCAGCGCAGAAGACTGGGACACCGACACCGGGGAGCTGTTTTTT
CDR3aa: CASSAEDWDTDTGELFF

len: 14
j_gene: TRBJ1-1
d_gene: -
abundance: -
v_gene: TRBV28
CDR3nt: TGTGCCAGTATAGGGGGTGGGTTGGGCACTGAAGCTTTCTTT
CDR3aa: CASIGGGLGTEAFF

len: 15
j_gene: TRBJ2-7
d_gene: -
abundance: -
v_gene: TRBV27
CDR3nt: TGTGCCAGCAGTACTGTACAGGGACTAACCTACGAGCAGTACTTC
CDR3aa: CASSTVQGLTYEQYF

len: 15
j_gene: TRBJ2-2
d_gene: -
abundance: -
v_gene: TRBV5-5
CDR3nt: TGTGCCAGCAGCTTGCAGGGGATGGACACCGGGGAGCTGTTTTTT
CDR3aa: CASSLQGMDTGELFF

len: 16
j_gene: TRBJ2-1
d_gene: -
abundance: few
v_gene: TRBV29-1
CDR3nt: TGCAGCGTTGAAGATGCCAGGCCGAGCTCCTACAATGAGCAGTTCTTC
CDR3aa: CSVEDARPSSYNEQFF

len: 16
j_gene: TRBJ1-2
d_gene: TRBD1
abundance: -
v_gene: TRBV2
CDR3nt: TGTGCCAGCAGTGCTGACCGACAGGGTGTTACCTATGGCTACACCTTC
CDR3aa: CASSADRQGVTYGYTF

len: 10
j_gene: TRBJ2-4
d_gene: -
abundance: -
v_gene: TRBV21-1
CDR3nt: TGTGCCAGCACCCCGGGACAGGGGAACTTC
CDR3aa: CASTPGQGNF

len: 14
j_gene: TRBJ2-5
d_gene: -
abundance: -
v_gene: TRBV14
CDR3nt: TGTGCCAGCAGCCAAAACAGGGCCCAAGAGACCCAGTACTTC
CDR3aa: CASSQNRAQETQYF

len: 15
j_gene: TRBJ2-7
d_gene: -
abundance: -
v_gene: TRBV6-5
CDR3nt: TGTGCCAGCAGTCCAACTTACGGGACACGGGCCGAGCAGTACTTC
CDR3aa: CASSPTYGTRAEQYF

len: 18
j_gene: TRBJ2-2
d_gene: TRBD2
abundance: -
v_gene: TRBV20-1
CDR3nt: TGCAGTGCTAGTTCAATAGAGGGAGGGCTTATAAACACCGGGGAGCTGTTTTTT
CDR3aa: CSASSIEGGLINTGELFF

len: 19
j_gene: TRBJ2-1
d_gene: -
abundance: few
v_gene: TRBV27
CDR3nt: TGTGCCAGCAGTTCGGCAGGGTTCCCACATAGGGTGATAGACAATGAGCAGTTCTTC
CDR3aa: CASSSAGFPHRVIDNEQFF

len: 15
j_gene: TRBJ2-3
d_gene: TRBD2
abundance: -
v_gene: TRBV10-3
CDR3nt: TGTGCCATCAGTGCTTCACTAGCGGGTACAGATACGCAGTATTTT
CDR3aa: CAISASLAGTDTQYF